This T cell receptor (beta chain) comes out of a study of blood T cells in healthy people across ages. Study outcomes and limitations: Unsorted PBMCs prevented conclusive naive versus antigen-experienced comparison.

Primed by a sample-barcoded 5' primer and a J-beta primer mix, a second PCR proceeded for about 6 to 12 cycles. TCRdb reprocessed the 5' RACE reads with MiXCR, giving one entry per CDR3 protein. The profile shows 450,000 to 600,000 distinct CDR3 sequences, about 29% of them singletons. This clonotype occurred once. What it binds is not known. Total RNA extraction produced at least 5 micrograms (per sample) for the study. The sample also formed part of further work on T cells of mothers and their children.

The TCR sequence derives from a boy younger than 10 in good health. The sequenced sample was blood.

The CDR3 loop reads CASSPMGRDGYTF. The CDR3 DNA reads TGTGCCAGCAGCCCCATGGGGCGGGATGGCTACACCTTC. This sequence joins TRBV13 and TRBJ1-2, with D perhaps matching TRBD1 (5 bases). Germline CDR1 reads PRHDT; CDR2 reads FYEKMQ (reference sequence). V gave up 5 bases and J gave up 6 bases, with 13 bases separating them. The CDR3 is 13 amino acids.